The 21 T cell receptor beta chains listed next were all sequenced from one sample in a study of blood T cell repertoires in COVID-19. Sequencing used immunoSEQ multiplex PCR; TCRdb keeps in-frame clones, though not all of them. The table has about 63,000 clones, around 83% seen once. Material for sequencing was peripheral blood. The receptors stem from a human donor in a cohort sampled during active COVID-19.

This chain joins TRBV19 and TRBJ2-7; 9 bases fit TRBD1. Germline assignment: CDR1 LNHDA and CDR2 SQIVND (reference sequence). With 6 bases clipped from V and 1 base from J, the junction kept 7 bases outside the gene matches. CDR3 length equals 15 residues. CDR3 amino acids: CASSPDRGQSYEQYF. Here the CDR3 DNA reads TGTGCCAGTAGCCCGGACAGGGGCCAATCCTACGAGCAGTACTTC.

The chain is built from TRBV4-1 and TRBJ2-1; TRBD2 is a possible D gene (5 bases). The germline V gene has CDR1 MGHRA and CDR2 YSYEKL. The CDR3 is 15 amino acids. Deletions cut 1 base from V and 7 bases from J, with 14 bases between. Here the CDR3 DNA reads TGCGCCAGCAGCCAAGGTGGAGGTCTAGCAAATGAGCAGTTCTTC. Its translation is CASSQGGGLANEQFF.

The chain has TRBV2 and TRBJ2-7; 11 bases align to TRBD2. Germline V CDR1 and CDR2: SNHLY, FYNNEI. This CDR3 region has 13 residues. The junction had 3 bases not matched to a gene; V was cut back by 9 bases and J by 2 bases. CDR3: CARRLAGTYEQYF. In DNA, the CDR3 is TGTGCCAGGAGACTAGCGGGAACCTACGAGCAGTACTTC.

This clone was picked up one time. The gene calls are TRBV5-6 and TRBJ1-2, with no clear D. CDR1 is SGHDT and CDR2 is YYEEEE in the germline V gene. V lost 1 base and J lost 5, with 6 bases in between. This CDR3 contains 12 residues. CDR3 nucleotide sequence: TGTGCCAGCAGCTTGCCGGGGTATGGCTACACCTTC. Residues: CASSLPGYGYTF.

The table lists this clone with a few counts. The genes are TRBV7-6 and TRBJ2-7; 7 bases match TRBD1. V was clipped by 1 base and J by 0 bases; unmatched bases: 3. Per germline, CDR1 SGHVS and CDR2 FNYEAQ. The CDR3 length is 15 residues. The CDR3 here is CASSLDRGFSYEQYF. CDR3 nucleotides: TGTGCCAGCAGCTTAGACAGGGGCTTCTCCTACGAGCAGTACTTC.

The chain carries TRBV7-2 and TRBJ2-7; 9 nucleotides line up with TRBD2. Germline loops: CDR1 SGHTA, CDR2 FQGNSA. This CDR3 is built from 14 residues. Unmatched junction bases numbered 2, after V lost 5 bases and J lost 0 bases. Here the CDR3 DNA reads TGTGCCAGCAGCGCTAGCGGGGACTCCTACGAGCAGTACTTC. Translating it yields CASSASGDSYEQYF. Supplemented by reference TRBV7-2 and TRBJ2-7, the full variable domain reads GAGVSQSPSNKVTEKGKDVELRCDPISGHTALYWYRQSLGQGLEFLIYFQGNSAPDKSGLPSDRFSAERTGGSVSTLTIQRTQQEDSAVYLCASSASGDSYEQYFGPGTRLTVT.

The chain uses TRBV7-2 and TRBJ1-6; weak D call: TRBD1 (5 bases). CDR1 SGHTA and CDR2 FQGNSA come from the germline V gene. The CDR3 contains 15 residues. The V end lost 2 bases, the J end lost 9 bases, and 14 bases lay between the germline ends. The CDR3 sequence: CASSLTGLGTSPLHF. As DNA, the CDR3 is TGTGCCAGCAGCTTAACGGGACTGGGAACTTCACCCCTCCACTTT. The variable domain in full, completed from reference TRBV7-2 and TRBJ1-6, reads GAGVSQSPSNKVTEKGKDVELRCDPISGHTALYWYRQSLGQGLEFLIYFQGNSAPDKSGLPSDRFSAERTGGSVSTLTIQRTQQEDSAVYLCASSLTGLGTSPLHFGNGTRLTVT.

The CDR3 protein is CASSLESVNYGYTF. In nucleotides, the CDR3 is TGCGCCAGCAGCTTGGAGTCAGTTAACTATGGCTACACCTTC. The chain links TRBV5-1 to TRBJ1-2; no firm D call. The CDR3 has 14 residues. Germline V gene sequence: CDR1 SGHRS, CDR2 YFSETQ. V was pared by 0 bases and J by 1 base, with 7 bases between.

This chain links TRBV6-2 or TRBV6-3 with TRBJ2-1; a weak D match, TRBD1 (5 bases). The CDR3 runs to 13 residues. CDR1 is MNHEY, CDR2 SVGEGT, per germline. Trimming took off 5 bases at V and 8 bases at J, with 13 bases between the two ends. In DNA, the CDR3 is TGTGCCAGCAGTCAAGACAGCCCCCATGAGCAGTTCTTC. The encoded protein is CASSQDSPHEQFF.

This clone came up a few times. V usage is TRBV6-5 and J usage is TRBJ2-5; D uncertain. Trimming shortened V by 0 bases and J by 1 base, and 12 bases separated the two germline ends. The CDR3 spans 16 residues. The germline V gene has CDR1 MNHEY and CDR2 SVGAGI. The CDR3 sequence is CASSYSRQALQETQYF. The CDR3 DNA sequence: TGTGCCAGCAGTTACTCTAGGCAGGCCCTCCAAGAGACCCAGTACTTC.

The rearrangement links TRBV11-1 to TRBJ2-7; D is unclear. The V and J ends lost 5 bases and 6 bases respectively, with 11 bases between them. Germline-derived CDR1 and CDR2 are SGHAT and FQDESV (reference sequence). The CDR3 is made up of 12 amino acids. Here the CDR3 DNA reads TGTGCCAGCAGCCAGATTACCCTCGAGCAGTACTTC. Encoded protein: CASSQITLEQYF.

This clone has a count of ten or more. The chain has TRBV10-3 and TRBJ1-2; TRBD1 might be the D (5 bases). The V gene lost 6 bases and the J gene lost 6 bases, with 14 bases spanning the gap. CDR3 size: 13 residues. The germline V gene encodes CDR1 ENHRY and CDR2 SYGVKD. The CDR3 region is CAIRAGRFDGYTF. DNA of the CDR3: TGTGCCATCAGGGCGGGACGGTTTGATGGCTACACCTTC.

The chain couples TRBV7-8 to TRBJ2-2; tentatively, D is TRBD2 (5 bases). V shed 5 bases and J shed 0 bases, with 13 bases lying between them. Per the germline V gene, CDR1 is SGHVS and CDR2 is FQNEAQ. The CDR3 runs to 16 residues. The CDR3 coding sequence is TGTGCCAGCAGCCCGCGTGAAGCGGCGAACACCGGGGAGCTGTTTTTT. Residues: CASSPREAANTGELFF.

The chain couples TRBV5-1 to TRBJ2-3; TRBD2 aligns across 7 bases. The germline V gene encodes CDR1 SGHRS and CDR2 YFSETQ. V lost 3 bases, J lost 6 bases, and 13 bases stayed unmatched. The CDR3 runs 16 residues. The CDR3 spells CASSSLGRESSDTQYF. The CDR3 DNA follows: TGCGCCAGCAGCTCGCTCGGGCGGGAGTCTTCCGATACGCAGTATTTT.

The CDR3 reads CASSESTGGETQYF. In DNA form, the CDR3 reads TGTGCCAGCAGTGAATCCACAGGGGGAGAGACCCAGTACTTC. The rearrangement uses TRBV6-1 and TRBJ2-5, with 8 positions matching TRBD1. The CDR3 has 14 amino acids. Per germline, CDR1 MNHNS and CDR2 SASEGT. V shed 2 bases and J 4 bases; nucleotides not matched to a gene: 3.

V gene TRBV15 combines with J gene TRBJ2-1; D may be TRBD1 (5 bases). Germline V gene data show CDR1 as LNHNV and CDR2 as YYDKDF (reference sequence). The CDR3 spans 15 residues. V lost 2 bases to trimming and J lost 2 bases, with 10 bases between them. CDR3 protein: CATSRPDRTYNEQFF. CDR3 nucleotide sequence: TGTGCCACCAGCAGACCCGACAGAACCTACAATGAGCAGTTCTTC.

This clone came up once. The rearrangement links TRBV19 to TRBJ1-5; 9 bases align to TRBD1. V lost 7 bases and J lost 6; bases outside the gene matches: 13. The germline CDR1 and CDR2 sequences are LNHDA and SQIVND (reference sequence). This CDR3 is built from 16 residues. CDR3 bases: TGTGCCAGTACCCCCGGACAGGGGCGGTCTCTTCAGCCCCAGCATTTT. Residues: CASTPGQGRSLQPQHF.

The gene calls are TRBV5-6 and TRBJ1-2; D is ambiguous. Looked up from germline, CDR1 is SGHDT and CDR2 is YYEEEE. CDR3 length: 11 residues. V gave up 2 bases and J gave up 7 bases, with 6 bases separating them. The CDR3 is CASSLSGGYTF. The CDR3 coding sequence is TGTGCCAGCAGCTTATCAGGTGGCTACACCTTC.

The V gene is TRBV12-5, the J gene TRBJ2-7; no definite D call. Germline V gene data show CDR1 as LGHNT and CDR2 as FRNRAP. This CDR3 comprises 15 residues. Trimming removed 0 bases from V and 2 bases from J, with 11 bases in between. The CDR3, as DNA: TGTGCTAGTGGTTTGGTACTTGGTAGTACCTACGAGCAGTACTTC. Amino acids: CASGLVLGSTYEQYF.

This chain uses TRBV5-1 with TRBJ2-3; TRBD2 might be the D (6 bases). V lost 0 bases and J lost 0, with 14 bases in between. Looked up from germline, CDR1 is SGHRS and CDR2 is YFSETQ. The CDR3 is made up of 17 amino acids. CDR3 in amino acids: CASSLGRTGTSTDTQYF. CDR3 sequence (DNA): TGCGCCAGCAGCTTGGGCCGAACCGGGACTAGCACAGATACGCAGTATTTT. The full variable domain, in which reference TRBV5-1 and TRBJ2-3 provide the parts outside the CDR3, is KAGVTQTPRYLIKTRGQQVTLSCSPISGHRSVSWYQQTPGQGLQFLFEYFSETQRNKGNFPGRFSGRQFSNSRSEMNVSTLELGDSALYLCASSLGRTGTSTDTQYFGPGTRLTVL.

The chain employs TRBV6-1 and TRBJ2-5; 10 bases agree with TRBD1. CDR1 and CDR2 (germline): MNHNS, SASEGT. V was clipped by 2 bases and J by 5 bases; unmatched bases: 8. The CDR3 loop spans 16 amino acids. CDR3 nucleotides: TGTGCCAGCAGTGAAACTCGGACAGGGGGTTTTGAGACCCAGTACTTC. It codes for CASSETRTGGFETQYF.